These 9 T cell receptor beta chains originate from one sample sequenced in a study of blood T cell repertoires in COVID-19. The repertoire was sequenced with immunoSEQ multiplex PCR; TCRdb's copy has only in-frame clones and lacks some. This table holds roughly 250,000 clones, more than 75% found once. Source material: peripheral blood. These receptors originate from a woman between 40 and 55 years old who had recovered from COVID-19.

This clone is a singleton in its sample. The V and J genes are TRBV3-1 (or the pseudogene TRBV3-2) and TRBJ2-1; TRBD2 aligns across 14 bases. The CDR3 runs 16 residues. The ends lost 4 bases at V and 3 bases at J; junction bases unmatched: 2. Germline V gives CDR1 LGHDT, CDR2 YNNKEL (reference sequence). CDR3 loop: CASSPGLAGGYNEQFF. The CDR3 DNA follows: TGTGCCAGCAGCCCCGGACTAGCGGGAGGCTACAATGAGCAGTTCTTC.

The table lists this clone with a few counts. The chain has TRBV4-1 and TRBJ1-1, with 9 bases that match TRBD1. The CDR3 runs 16 residues. V shed 3 bases and J 0 bases; nucleotides not matched to a gene: 5. CDR1 is MGHRA and CDR2 is YSYEKL in the germline V gene. CDR3 region: CASSHRQGGMNTEAFF. The CDR3 region has the DNA TGCGCCAGCAGCCACCGACAGGGGGGCATGAACACTGAAGCTTTCTTT.

Concerning this clone: In the same sample, other DNA sequences code for this CDR3. The chain employs TRBV4-3 and TRBJ1-5; TRBD1 might be the D (6 bases). V lost 0 bases to trimming and J lost 4 bases, with 10 bases between them. The CDR3 length is 15 residues. From germline, CDR1 is LGHNA and CDR2 YSLEER. In DNA, the CDR3 is TGCGCCAGCAGCCAAGAACTCACAGGGAATCAGCCCCAGCATTTT. Residues: CASSQELTGNQPQHF.

The genes are TRBV6-4 and TRBJ2-1, with 14 bases lining up with TRBD2. Germline V gives CDR1 MRHNA, CDR2 SNTAGT. V was pared by 1 base and J by 9 bases, with 17 bases of the junction left unmatched. The CDR3 runs to 20 residues. The CDR3 reads CASSDYPPRLAGGPRGEQFF. As DNA, the CDR3 is TGTGCCAGCAGTGACTATCCCCCCCGACTAGCGGGAGGGCCGCGGGGTGAGCAGTTCTTC.

The CDR3 here is CAWSVRAGGYNEQFF. The CDR3 DNA reads as TGTGCCTGGAGTGTACGGGCAGGGGGTTACAATGAGCAGTTCTTC. The chain recombines TRBV30 with TRBJ2-1, with 7 bases matching TRBD1. This CDR3 spans 15 amino acids. With V trimmed by 0 bases and J by 4 bases, 6 bases remained unmatched. Germline CDR1 reads GTSNPN; CDR2 reads SVGIG (reference sequence). The complete variable domain, with remaining parts taken from reference TRBV30 and TRBJ2-1, reads SQTIHQWPATLVQPVGSPLSLECTVEGTSNPNLYWYRQAAGRGLQLLFYSVGIGQISSEVPQNLSASRPQDRQFILSSKKLLLSDSGFYLCAWSVRAGGYNEQFFGPGTRLTVL.

This chain joins TRBV21-1 and TRBJ2-3; whether TRBD2, the table's D call, matches the DNA was not checked. TRBV21-1 counts as a pseudogene. The CDR3 sequence is 16 residues long. CDR3 coding DNA: TGTGCCAGCACCCCCGGACTAGCGGGAGTACCAGATACGCAGTATTTT. Translation: CASTPGLAGVPDTQYF.

V usage is TRBV6-5 and J usage is TRBJ2-3; D gene uncertain. CDR1 is MNHEY and CDR2 is SVGAGI in the germline V gene. The CDR3 sequence is 15 residues long. Trimming shortened V by 0 bases and J by 6 bases, and 13 bases separated the two germline ends. The CDR3 nucleotides are TGTGCCAGCAGTTACTCGCGGCCCCCCGGGGATACGCAGTATTTT. It yields the protein CASSYSRPPGDTQYF.

The gene calls are TRBV5-5 and TRBJ2-7; perhaps TRBD2 as D (6 bases). The CDR3 contains 15 residues. The germline V gene encodes CDR1 SGHKS and CDR2 YYEKEE (reference sequence). The V and J ends lost 4 bases and 0 bases respectively, with 14 bases between them. For the CDR3, the DNA is TGTGCCAGCAGCCCGCGGCCTAGCGACTCCTACGAGCAGTACTTC. Its translation is CASSPRPSDSYEQYF.

CDR3 sequence (DNA): TGTGCCAGCAGCAAACTAGCGGGAAGGGACAATGAGCAGTTCTTC. Translated: CASSKLAGRDNEQFF. This chain uses TRBV3-1 (or the pseudogene TRBV3-2) with TRBJ2-1, with 10 bases aligning to TRBD2. The CDR3 has 15 residues. Unmatched junction bases numbered 6, after V lost 5 bases and J lost 5 bases. The germline V gene encodes CDR1 LGHDT and CDR2 YNNKEL (reference sequence).